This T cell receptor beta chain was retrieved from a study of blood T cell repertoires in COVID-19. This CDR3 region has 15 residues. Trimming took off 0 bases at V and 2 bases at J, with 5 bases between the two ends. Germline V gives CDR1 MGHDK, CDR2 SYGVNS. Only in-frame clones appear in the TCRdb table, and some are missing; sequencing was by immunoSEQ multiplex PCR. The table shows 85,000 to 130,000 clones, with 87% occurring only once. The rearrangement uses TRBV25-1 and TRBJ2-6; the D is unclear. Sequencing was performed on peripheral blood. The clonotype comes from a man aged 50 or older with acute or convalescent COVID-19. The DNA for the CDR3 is TGTGCCAGCAGTGAATATGGCCCTGGGGCCAACGTCCTGACTTTC. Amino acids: CASSEYGPGANVLTF. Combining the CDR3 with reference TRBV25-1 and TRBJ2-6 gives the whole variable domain EADIYQTPRYLVIGTGKKITLECSQTMGHDKMYWYQQDPGMELHLIHYSYGVNSTEKGDLSSESTVSRIRTEHFPLTLESARPSHTSQYLCASSEYGPGANVLTFGAGSRLTVL.